This T cell receptor (beta chain) came from a study of post-analysis software for immune sequencing data (dated by TCRdb to 2013 to 2016). For the study in its entirety: The recorded disease courses included relapsing-remitting, secondary progressive and progressive-relapsing multiple sclerosis, and some patients had no subtype annotation. Patient repertoires were compared against roughly 11 previously published healthy control repertoires from donors aged 6 to 25 years. A subset of samples was prepared in parallel using single-end sample barcoding, then pooled and co-amplified after Illumina adapter ligation.

Here is what the overall study found, with its caveats: The multiple sclerosis patient group was slightly younger than the control group. Normalized Chao1 diversity was significantly lower in multiple sclerosis patients than controls, suggesting substantial peripheral T-cell clonal expansion. Direct clustering with F measure revealed strong co-clustering of samples prepared in the same batch, which led to a batch-effect correction. Significantly higher frequencies in patients than in controls were found for five or six TRBV segments, including TRBV5-6, TRBV5-1 and TRBV20-1.

The library was generated by PCR. The reads were generated on an Illumina HiSeq 2500. To reduce PCR and sequencing biases, unique molecular identifiers were incorporated into the TCR beta cDNA libraries. Every 1 to 10 million input T cells yielded 500,000 or so cDNA molecules, meaning each molecule approximated one T cell. The patient libraries were prepared and sequenced with the same protocol used for the earlier healthy control dataset. Samples belonging to the same batch were prepared together, multiplexed and sequenced on a shared HiSeq lane. Regarding the original processing steps: MIGEC was used to process the raw barcoded reads, and molecular identifier groups with only a single read were discarded before consensus assembly and CDR3 extraction. VDJtools was used for post-analysis of the clonotype tables, with diversity normalized by down-sampling every dataset to the smallest sample size. Repertoire overlap clustering matched CDR3 amino acid but not nucleotide sequences to correct batch-related cross-sample contamination. In-frame beta chains were kept once TCRdb had trimmed the public reads at Q25 with fastp and called clones with MiXCR. All rows with the same CDR3 protein become a single entry with the most common DNA and genes. These V and J calls originate from TCRdb's pipeline instead of the authors' own analysis. The sample includes about 770,000 distinct CDR3 sequences, with under 60% observed a single time. The top ten clones comprise roughly 4.5% of the sample.

Trimmed from V: 3 bases; trimmed from J: 2 bases; junction bases lacking a gene match: 12. Including cysteine and phenylalanine, the CDR3 has 17 amino acids. Here the CDR3 DNA is all that survives: 51 bases in frame from base 1. In the germline V gene (reference sequence), CDR1 corresponds to DFQATT and CDR2 to SNEGSKA. Concerning this clonotype: No cognate antigen has been identified for it. Qualities for individual bases were not recorded, and no much larger clone is one base off.

To demonstrate the VDJtools post-analysis software, TCR beta repertoires were profiled from the peripheral blood of about 13 young patients with multiple sclerosis. Multiple sclerosis patients were children and adolescents aged roughly 6 to 17 years. The material sequenced was blood. The chain is encoded by TRBV20-1 joined to TRBJ2-7, with 11 central nucleotides matching TRBD2. The receptor's source is a girl under 18 with multiple sclerosis. The nucleotides are TGCAGTGCTAGTTTTCCTAGCGGGAGGTCCCTTACCTACGAGCAGTACTTC. The translation is CSASFPSGRSLTYEQYF.